Listed below are T cell receptor beta chains from one sample, sequenced in a study of blood T cells in healthy people across ages. TCRdb fed the 5' RACE reads into MiXCR, producing one record per CDR3 protein. The data show approximately 1,000,000 distinct CDR3 sequences, 35% to 45% seen once. The sequencing input was blood. These receptors came from a man aged 18-30 years in good health. Each CDR3 is given with its conserved first and last residue. D genes are given only for firm matches. The size field is filled for only some rows; it gives once, few, many or a size class.

11	-	TRBJ1-4	TRBV2	few	CASSGEEKLFF
12	-	TRBJ2-7	TRBV28	-	CASSGGRHEQYF
18	-	TRBJ1-6	TRBV7-8	-	CASSLVGRVNGLNSPLHF
16	-	TRBJ1-5	TRBV7-2	few	CASSLEGGAYNQPQHF
15	-	TRBJ2-7	TRBV29-1	many	CSAVGTRLVSYEQYF
14	TRBD2	TRBJ2-7	TRBV7-2	few	CAASSLAGSYEQYF
16	TRBD1	TRBJ1-6	TRBV27	-	CASRILFGQANSPLHF
16	-	TRBJ2-7	TRBV12-3/TRBV12-4	-	CASSSSRDSGYNEQYF
17	-	TRBJ2-1	TRBV7-8	-	CASSLESRGTHYNEQFF
14	-	TRBJ2-3	TRBV7-6	few	CASSSGQFTDTQYF
12	-	TRBJ1-2	TRBV10-3	-	CAIGRTPDGYTF
14	-	TRBJ1-2	TRBV27	-	CASSLSAGRGGYTF
14	TRBD2	TRBJ2-5	TRBV20-1	-	CSARRREGQETQYF
15	-	TRBJ1-2	TRBV19	-	CACTFSGTPPYGYTF
15	-	TRBJ2-3	TRBV7-2	few	CASSFSRGITDTQYF
11	-	TRBJ1-1	TRBV2	once	CASSDSPEAFF
14	-	TRBJ2-5	TRBV4-3	-	CASSQISLEGTQYF
17	-	TRBJ1-1	TRBV12-3/TRBV12-4	-	CASTPLRGGPGDTEAFF
12	TRBD1	TRBJ1-4	TRBV27	few	CASRTGEEKLFF
14	-	TRBJ1-2	TRBV5-5	-	CASSLRGITNGYTF
15	-	TRBJ2-1	TRBV12-3/TRBV12-4	-	CASSLVPPIEGEQFF
13	TRBD1	-	TRBV7-2	-	CASSLGQGCEQYF
17	TRBD2	TRBJ2-4	TRBV4-3	few	CASSQDRLAIAKNIQYF
14	TRBD2	TRBJ2-3	TRBV12-3/TRBV12-4	-	CASSLRGAGDTQYF
13	TRBD1	TRBJ2-1	TRBV9	few	CASSVGQGSEQFF
13	-	TRBJ1-1	TRBV10-3	few	CAISVATTTEAFF
11	-	TRBJ2-1	TRBV28	-	CASSLRKTQFF
14	-	TRBJ2-2	TRBV10-3	-	CAISVDRNTGELFF
12	-	TRBJ2-1	TRBV7-2	-	CASSQLANEQFF
18	-	TRBJ2-6	TRBV27	-	CASSLMGVPFSGANVLTF
13	-	TRBJ1-1	TRBV7-9	once	CASVQFENTEAFF
17	TRBD2	TRBJ2-1	TRBV7-2	few	CASSPINGGARYNEQFF
15	-	TRBJ2-1	TRBV27	-	CASSDRDWGGGEQFF
15	-	TRBJ1-2	TRBV6-5	many	CASSYSKAELPGYTF
15	TRBD1	TRBJ2-7	TRBV25-1	-	CASSEGQAFSYEQYF
14	-	TRBJ2-5	TRBV12-3/TRBV12-4	-	CASSLRGFQETQYF
14	-	TRBJ2-7	TRBV5-1	-	CASSLQQGAYEQYF
15	-	TRBJ2-3	TRBV20-1	-	CSAPPTRGRTDTQYF
16	-	TRBJ1-4	TRBV4-1	-	CVSSQSQRSANEKLFF
14	TRBD1	TRBJ2-7	TRBV7-2	few	CASSYDGTAYEQYF
16	-	TRBJ2-1	TRBV4-3	-	CASRGQLGKNSYEQFF
13	-	TRBJ2-3	TRBV5-1	-	CASRRVSGDTQYF
15	TRBD2	TRBJ2-7	TRBV19	once	CASTIGRGESYEQYF
16	TRBD1	TRBJ2-2	TRBV9	-	CASSGTGTGITGELFF
14	-	TRBJ1-1	TRBV12-3/TRBV12-4	few	CASSLGGAGYEAFF
15	-	TRBJ2-7	TRBV5-1	few	CASSLGQGGYNEQYF
17	-	TRBJ1-4	TRBV4-3	-	CASSQEGSTGTREKLFF